A single sample is the source of the 18 T cell receptor beta chains below, sequenced in a study of T cell repertoires in cytomegalovirus infection. TCRdb re-called the reads through MiXCR, storing one row per CDR3 protein. The table records roughly 920,000 distinct CDR3 sequences, approximately 31% of them present only once. What these receptors recognize is not known. The starting material was cultured CD8+ T cells from PBMCs, obtained from culture after CMV antigen stimulation. The receptor set was obtained from a human donor in good health (CMV status not recorded). Some clones in this sample may be carry-over from other donors' samples.

V and J are TRBV20-1 and TRBJ2-4; D is perhaps TRBD1 (6 bases). This CDR3 region has 15 residues. V was cut by 5 bases and J by 1 base, with 15 bases left in between. Germline CDR1 is DFQATT and CDR2 is SNEGSKA (reference sequence). The CDR3 protein is CSAQTGRGAKNIQYF. The CDR3 region has the DNA TGCAGTGCTCAGACAGGAAGGGGGGCCAAAAACATTCAGTACTTC.

The genes are TRBV12-3 or TRBV12-4 and TRBJ1-1; TRBD1 is a possible D gene (5 bases). This CDR3 spans 12 amino acids. Trimming took 5 bases from V and 11 from J, leaving 15 bases between them. CDR3 DNA: TGTGCCAGCAGTGACTGGACATCAGGGGCTTTCTTT. Amino acids: CASSDWTSGAFF.

This clonotype was counted between two and nine times. The chain recombines TRBV7-9 with TRBJ2-1; D is uncertain. Trimming took 10 bases from V and 12 from J, leaving 16 bases between them. The CDR3 contains 11 residues. Germline V lookup: CDR1 SEHNR, CDR2 FQNEAQ (reference sequence). The CDR3 loop is CATSPRSRQFF. CDR3 nucleotide sequence: TGTGCCACCTCTCCCCGGTCGAGGCAGTTCTTC.

The chain carries TRBV20-1 and TRBJ1-2; a possible D gene is TRBD1 (5 bases). The CDR3 is 15 amino acids. Trimming left V 0 bases short and J 4 bases short, with 15 bases between. CDR1 and CDR2 (germline): DFQATT, SNEGSKA (reference sequence). CDR3 region: CSARESRWQGYGYTF. The CDR3 DNA reads TGCAGTGCTAGAGAGTCGAGGTGGCAGGGCTATGGCTACACCTTC.

Comments on this clonotype: It may be a read error: a sequence one base away is much more abundant. The CDR3 nucleotides read TGTGTCAGCAGCTCAAGACAGGGATGGTTTGCCACAGATACGCAGTATTTT. It translates to CVSSSRQGWFATDTQYF. The chain recombines TRBV7-2 with TRBJ2-3; TRBD1 matches at 7 bases. This CDR3 is built from 17 residues. The germline V gene encodes CDR1 SGHTA and CDR2 FQGNSA.

In nucleotides, the CDR3 is TGTGCCAGCAGCGGGGACAGCCACAATGAGCAGTTCTTC. Translating gives CASSGDSHNEQFF. The rearrangement links TRBV5-5 to TRBJ2-1; 7 bases are shared with TRBD1. This CDR3 has 13 amino acids. With 4 bases clipped from V and 5 bases from J, the junction kept 3 bases outside the gene matches. CDR1 and CDR2 (germline): SGHKS, YYEKEE (reference sequence).

There are many counts of this clonotype. The rearrangement uses TRBV4-1 and TRBJ1-3; D not resolved. Per germline, CDR1 MGHRA and CDR2 YSYEKL. V shed 1 base and J shed 0 bases, with 7 bases lying between them. The length of the CDR3 is 15 residues. The CDR3 spells CASSQAERSGNTIYF. The CDR3 nucleotides read TGCGCCAGCAGCCAAGCAGAGCGCTCTGGAAACACCATATATTTT.

J is TRBJ2-7 and V is TRBV19; TRBD2 agrees at 8 bases. CDR3 size: 13 residues. The J segment lost 6 bases and the V segment lost 5 bases, leaving 6 bases of the junction unmatched. Per germline, CDR1 LNHDA and CDR2 SQIVND (reference sequence). The DNA of the CDR3 is TGTGCCAGTAGTCACGGGGGGGTGAGCGAGCAGTACGTC. Its translation: CASSHGGVSEQYV.

The chain recombines TRBV15 with TRBJ1-1; 8 bases agree with TRBD1. V dropped 3 bases and J dropped 0; count of bases not matched to a gene: 6. Per the germline V gene, CDR1 is LNHNV and CDR2 is YYDKDF (reference sequence). This CDR3 contains 16 residues. CDR3 residues: CATSRVGQGMNTEAFF. The CDR3, as DNA: TGTGCCACCAGCAGGGTAGGACAGGGAATGAACACTGAAGCTTTCTTT.

This clonotype has just a few counts. The chain couples TRBV6-7 to TRBJ2-7; D is possibly TRBD1 (6 bases). TRBV6-7 is assigned to the ORF class and has an uncertain function. The CDR3 contains 19 residues. Trimming stripped 0 bases from V and 0 bases from J, with 21 bases between. DNA of the CDR3: TGTGCCAGCAGTTACTCGGGGGCCACGTTCAAGGAGATCTCCTACGAGCAGTACGTC. The encoded protein is CASSYSGATFKEISYEQYV.

This clonotype was found a few times. J is TRBJ2-1 and V is TRBV24-1, with D possibly being TRBD2 (6 bases). Per the germline V gene, CDR1 is KGHDR and CDR2 is SFDVKD. This CDR3 region has 13 residues. V was shortened by 4 bases and J by 9 bases, with 12 bases between the two germline ends. The CDR3 DNA is TGTGCCACCAGTGAAAGGTTGGGGGGTGAGCAGTTCTTC. This translates into CATSERLGGEQFF.

V is TRBV5-1 and J is TRBJ1-3; D not certain. Germline CDR1 SGHRS, CDR2 YFSETQ. The CDR3 consists of 15 residues. Trimming removed 4 bases at V and 0 bases at J, with 11 bases between. In DNA form, the CDR3 reads TGCGCCAGCAGCCCCTCTGAAACCTCTGGAAACACCATATATTTT. Amino acid sequence: CASSPSETSGNTIYF.

The J gene is TRBJ2-1, the V gene TRBV29-1, with 12 bases lining up with TRBD2. V lost 1 base and J lost 4; bases outside the gene matches: 11. This CDR3 has 18 residues. Germline values: CDR1 SQVTM, CDR2 ANQGSEA. Written as DNA, the CDR3 is TGCAGCGTTGAAGGCATACTAGCGGGGGGACTTTTTTACAATGAGCAGTTCTTC. Protein product: CSVEGILAGGLFYNEQFF.

The chain recombines TRBV19 with TRBJ1-2, with a tentative D call TRBD1 (6 bases). This CDR3 contains 14 residues. V lost 6 bases to trimming and J lost 4 bases, with 15 bases between them. In germline, CDR1 is LNHDA, CDR2 SQIVND (reference sequence). CDR3 residues: CASSPQGLTYGYTF. For the CDR3, the DNA is TGTGCCAGTAGCCCCCAGGGGCTTACCTATGGCTACACCTTC. The entire variable domain, with the rest obtained from reference TRBV19 and TRBJ1-2, is as follows: DGGITQSPKYLFRKEGQNVTLSCEQNLNHDAMYWYRQDPGQGLRLIYYSQIVNDFQKGDIAEGYSVSREKKESFPLTVTSAQKNPTAFYLCASSPQGLTYGYTFGSGTRLTVV.

In this sample, this clonotype turned up a few times. This sequence joins TRBV2 and TRBJ2-1, with a tentative D call TRBD2 (7 bases). CDR3 length: 15 residues. V dropped 8 bases and J dropped 2 bases, with 16 bases sitting between them. Germline V gene sequence: CDR1 SNHLY, CDR2 FYNNEI. The CDR3 here is CASPEGGGPYNEQFF. CDR3 nucleotides: TGTGCCAGCCCAGAGGGGGGGGGCCCCTACAATGAGCAGTTCTTC.

This clonotype was seen only a few times. V is TRBV10-2 and J is TRBJ2-3, with TRBD1 matching over 9 bases. Per germline, CDR1 WSHSY and CDR2 SAAADI. The CDR3 totals 15 residues. V lost 8 bases, J lost 5 bases, and 11 bases stayed unmatched. The CDR3 region has the DNA TGCGCCAGCTCCTTTTGGACAGGGGCGGGAGATACGCAGTATTTT. Translation: CASSFWTGAGDTQYF.

The rearrangement joins TRBV6-5 to TRBJ1-2; D is ambiguous. V gave up 3 bases and J gave up 3 bases, with 8 bases separating them. The germline CDR1 and CDR2 sequences are MNHEY and SVGAGI. The CDR3 spans 13 residues. The CDR3 nucleotides read TGTGCCAGCAGTTATGTGCCTGACTATGGCTACACCTTC. Protein product: CASSYVPDYGYTF.

The chain carries TRBV27 and TRBJ2-7, with unresolved D. Germline CDR1 is MNHEY and CDR2 is SMNVEV (reference sequence). This CDR3 has 13 residues. V was pared by 3 bases and J by 5 bases, with 11 bases between. CDR3 protein: CASSFSEAHEQYV. The DNA of the CDR3 is TGTGCCAGCAGTTTTAGTGAAGCCCACGAGCAGTACGTC.